These 3 T cell receptor beta chains share one sample of origin, sequenced in a study of siplizumab effects on memory and regulatory T cells. Repertoires were generated with immunoSEQ multiplex PCR, while TCRdb's copy carries only in-frame clones and drops some. This sample carries nearly 85,000 clones, roughly 90% of them seen once, and the ten largest clones take more than 1.5%. The sample comprised Tregs sorted from blood. The receptors shown here come from a human donor in good health.

The V gene is TRBV11-2, the J gene TRBJ1-4, with D possibly TRBD1 on 5 matching bases. The germline CDR1 and CDR2 sequences are SGHAT and FQNNGV. The CDR3 consists of 12 residues. The V end was cut by 4 bases, the J end by 5 bases, with 5 bases between. The CDR3 nucleotides read TGTGCCAGCAGCTGGGGGAATGAAAAACTGTTTTTT. Protein sequence: CASSWGNEKLFF. The complete variable domain, with remaining parts taken from reference TRBV11-2 and TRBJ1-4, reads EAGVAQSPRYKIIEKRQSVAFWCNPISGHATLYWYQQILGQGPKLLIQFQNNGVVDDSQLPKDRFSAERLKGVDSTLKIQPAKLEDSAVYLCASSWGNEKLFFGSGTQLSVL.

The V call is TRBV7-3, the J call TRBJ2-7; 8 bases are a match to TRBD2. The CDR3 sequence is 18 residues long. J was trimmed by 0 bases and V by 6 bases; bases with no gene match: 16. The germline V gene has CDR1 SGHTA and CDR2 FQGTGA. The CDR3 DNA sequence: TGTGCCAGCAGTCAGCGAGGTAGCGGGGCCGCAAGCTCCTACGAGCAGTACTTC. This codes for CASSQRGSGAASSYEQYF.

This clone appeared a single time. The V gene is TRBV6-5, the J gene TRBJ2-3, with TRBD2 identical over 8 bases. Germline V gene lookup returns CDR1 MNHEY and CDR2 SVGAGI. The V and J ends lost 2 bases and 2 bases, in that order; junction bases with no gene match: 6. This CDR3 has 16 amino acids. The CDR3 loop reads CASSYVAGGSTDTQYF. The CDR3 DNA reads TGTGCCAGCAGTTACGTCGCGGGGGGATCCACAGATACGCAGTATTTT.